These 26 T cell receptor beta chains originate from one sample sequenced in a study of cytomegalovirus exposure and HLA in healthy donors. Use of 60 Vbeta and 13 Jbeta primers characterized the PCR. Profiled with immunoSEQ multiplex PCR; TCRdb holds only in-frame clones, not every one. The sample has about 150,000 clones, 60% to 80% seen once. Material for sequencing was PBMCs. Receptor source: a woman aged 50 to 65 in good health and CMV-seropositive.

The V and J genes are TRBV29-1 and TRBJ1-1; D unclear. In germline, CDR1 is SQVTM, CDR2 ANQGSEA. CDR3 length: 14 residues. Trimming cost V 6 bases and J 1 base, with 15 bases left between them. CDR3 sequence reads: CSVRWVRRNTEAFF. The CDR3 nucleotides read TGCAGCGTCCGTTGGGTGAGGAGGAACACTGAAGCTTTCTTT.

The rearrangement joins TRBV4-1 to TRBJ1-1, with 8 positions matching TRBD1. CDR1 and CDR2 (germline): MGHRA, YSYEKL. The ends lost 4 bases at V and 3 bases at J; junction bases unmatched: 19. CDR3 size: 19 residues. Here the CDR3 reads CASSPFRRQGRYEDTEAFF. The CDR3 coding sequence is TGCGCCAGCAGCCCATTCCGCAGACAGGGGCGTTACGAGGACACTGAAGCTTTCTTT.

V is TRBV5-1 and J is TRBJ1-1; D gene uncertain. The CDR3 has 14 residues. CDR1 SGHRS and CDR2 YFSETQ come from the germline V gene. Trimming took off 4 bases at V and 2 bases at J, with 12 bases between the two ends. The CDR3 DNA reads TGCGCCAGCAGCGCGGGCCACCATAACACTGAAGCTTTCTTT. It yields the protein CASSAGHHNTEAFF.

The CDR3 nucleotides are TGTGCCTGGAGTCGGGGTTTGAACTCCTACGAGCAGTACTTC. It is translated as CAWSRGLNSYEQYF. The V gene is TRBV30, the J gene TRBJ2-7; D might be TRBD2 (5 bases). CDR3 length equals 14 residues. V was cut by 2 bases and J by 0 bases, with 11 bases left in between. Per germline, CDR1 GTSNPN and CDR2 SVGIG (reference sequence).

As for this clone: Other DNA sequences within the sample encode an identical CDR3. The chain recombines TRBV11-2 with TRBJ1-2; TRBD1 is a possible D gene (5 bases). This CDR3 is 12 amino acids long. CDR1 SGHAT and CDR2 FQNNGV come from the germline V gene. Trimming removed 5 bases at V and 5 bases at J, with 9 bases between. The CDR3 reads CASSPQGYGYTF. CDR3 coding DNA: TGTGCCAGCAGCCCTCAGGGATATGGCTACACCTTC.

The rearrangement uses TRBV15 and TRBJ1-5; D is possibly TRBD1 (5 bases). V lost 4 bases and J lost 2, with 18 bases in between. The germline CDR1 and CDR2 sequences are LNHNV and YYDKDF (reference sequence). This CDR3 is built from 17 residues. The CDR3 here is CATSTRLKGGGNQPQHF. CDR3 in DNA: TGTGCCACCAGCACCCGCCTTAAGGGAGGGGGCAATCAGCCCCAGCATTTT.

The rearrangement links TRBV4-1 to TRBJ2-1, with 9 bases that match TRBD2. Germline V gene lookup returns CDR1 MGHRA and CDR2 YSYEKL. V lost 6 bases and J lost 10; bases outside the gene matches: 16. This CDR3 has 16 amino acids. CDR3 nucleotide sequence: TGCGCCAGCAGGGGAGTTAGCGGGGGCTTGGGAAAGGAGCAGTTCTTC. Its protein is CASRGVSGGLGKEQFF.

This chain joins TRBV6-1 and TRBJ2-3, with 11 bases that match TRBD2. The length of the CDR3 is 18 residues. The V and J ends lost 4 bases and 6 bases, in that order; junction bases with no gene match: 15. Germline loops: CDR1 MNHNS, CDR2 SASEGT. The CDR3 protein is CASSGRDSGGVSPDTQYF. CDR3 DNA sequence: TGTGCCAGCAGTGGGAGGGATAGCGGGGGGGTCTCCCCGGATACGCAGTATTTT.

The gene calls are TRBV9 and TRBJ2-7; maybe TRBD1 (6 bases). V was cut by 4 bases and J by 7 bases, with 18 bases left in between. The CDR3 extends over 14 amino acids. The germline CDR1 and CDR2 sequences are SGDLS and YYNGEE. The CDR3 protein is CASSPGTPSGEQYF. Written as DNA, the CDR3 is TGTGCCAGCAGCCCCGGGACACCTTCGGGAGAGCAGTACTTC.

The table lists this clone with a count of one. The chain links TRBV29-1 to TRBJ1-1, with TRBD1 identical over 7 bases. V gave up 5 bases and J gave up 7 bases; unmatched junction bases: 4. Germline V gives CDR1 SQVTM, CDR2 ANQGSEA. This CDR3 has 11 amino acids. This chain's CDR3 is CSVRQGGEAFF. CDR3 sequence (DNA): TGCAGCGTTCGACAGGGCGGTGAAGCTTTCTTT.

This sequence joins TRBV2 and TRBJ1-2, with D maybe TRBD1 (5 bases). Per germline, CDR1 SNHLY and CDR2 FYNNEI. V was clipped by 3 bases and J by 8 bases, with 16 bases between them. The CDR3 runs to 14 residues. The CDR3 loop reads CASSEDILSGGYTF. CDR3 in DNA: TGTGCCAGCAGTGAGGACATCTTATCAGGGGGCTACACCTTC.

CDR3 region: CASSQEGHLGQPQHF. The CDR3 DNA reads TGTGCCAGCAGCCAAGAGGGGCACCTCGGTCAGCCCCAGCATTTT. This chain joins TRBV4-2 and TRBJ1-5; possibly TRBD1 for D (5 bases). This CDR3 has 15 residues. V lost 0 bases and J lost 6, with 12 bases in between. The germline V gene encodes CDR1 LGHNA and CDR2 YNFKEQ.

The chain carries TRBV5-1 and TRBJ2-1; 7 nucleotides match TRBD1. The CDR3 extends over 12 amino acids. The V and J ends lost 0 bases and 15 bases, in that order; junction bases with no gene match: 6. Germline V gene data show CDR1 as SGHRS and CDR2 as YFSETQ. CDR3 nucleotide sequence: TGCGCCAGCAGCTTGGACCGACAGGGTGGGTTCTTC. It translates to CASSLDRQGGFF.

This chain uses TRBV6-5 with TRBJ2-2, with a tentative D call TRBD1 (6 bases). This CDR3 region has 13 residues. Per the germline V gene, CDR1 is MNHEY and CDR2 is SVGAGI. V lost 9 bases and J 4 bases, leaving 12 bases between the germline ends. In nucleotides, the CDR3 is TGTGCCAGTCGACAGGCGCCCACCGGGGAGCTGTTTTTT. Translating gives CASRQAPTGELFF.

The chain recombines TRBV7-7 with TRBJ1-6, with 10 nucleotides matching TRBD1. Germline values: CDR1 SSHAT, CDR2 FNYEAQ (reference sequence). V shed 7 bases and J 7 bases; nucleotides not matched to a gene: 7. The CDR3 has 15 amino acids. DNA of the CDR3: TGTGCCAGCACCTCGGGGACAGGGGTAAATTCACCCCTCCACTTT. It specifies CASTSGTGVNSPLHF.

The CDR3 nucleotides read TGTGCCAGCGCGAGGATGACACAAGGGACAGGCCCTAACTATGGCTACACCTTC. Residues: CASARMTQGTGPNYGYTF. The rearrangement uses TRBV19 and TRBJ1-2; TRBD1 agrees at 8 bases. J lost 0 bases, V lost 9 bases, and 18 bases had no gene match. Germline CDR1 and CDR2: LNHDA and SQIVND (reference sequence). This CDR3 spans 18 amino acids.

The chain is built from TRBV7-3 and TRBJ2-1; a weak D match, TRBD2 (6 bases). Germline CDR1 is SGHTA and CDR2 is FQGTGA. Trimming cost V 3 bases and J 8 bases, with 14 bases left between them. The CDR3 is 14 residues long. CDR3 DNA: TGTGCCAGCAGCTTCGGGACTCCGCCAGATGAGCAGTTCTTC. This sequence encodes CASSFGTPPDEQFF. Drawing the rest from reference TRBV7-3 and TRBJ2-1, the complete variable domain is GAGVSQTPSNKVTEKGKYVELRCDPISGHTALYWYRQSLGQGPEFLIYFQGTGAADDSGLPNDRFFAVRPEGSVSTLKIQRTERGDSAVYLCASSFGTPPDEQFFGPGTRLTVL.

This clone was detected a few times. The chain carries TRBV27 and TRBJ1-2; D perhaps matches TRBD1 (6 bases). Germline V gene data show CDR1 as MNHEY and CDR2 as SMNVEV (reference sequence). V lost 7 bases to trimming and J lost 3 bases, with 9 bases between them. The CDR3 is 12 residues long. The CDR3 DNA reads TGTGCCAGCATGGACAGCCACTATGGCTACACCTTC. Amino acids: CASMDSHYGYTF.

The V call is TRBV4-2, the J call TRBJ1-4, with a possible D match to TRBD1 (5 bases). Germline loops: CDR1 LGHNA, CDR2 YNFKEQ. V lost 2 bases and J lost 6, with 25 bases in between. The CDR3 length is 19 residues. CDR3 in DNA: TGTGCCAGCAGCCAACTCGGGGAGGGGCTGCCACCCGAACATGAAAAACTGTTTTTT. It yields the protein CASSQLGEGLPPEHEKLFF.

This clone occurred once. CDR3: CASSRGQAGGDTIYF. As DNA, the CDR3 is TGTGCCAGCAGCCGAGGACAGGCCGGAGGGGACACCATATATTTT. V and J are TRBV7-9 and TRBJ1-3; TRBD1 agrees at 7 bases. Looked up from germline, CDR1 is SEHNR and CDR2 is FQNEAQ (reference sequence). The CDR3 is 15 residues long. V lost 5 bases, J lost 8 bases, and 12 bases stayed unmatched.

The V and J genes are TRBV13 and TRBJ1-1; D remains unclear. The CDR3 loop spans 12 amino acids. The germline V gene has CDR1 PRHDT and CDR2 FYEKMQ (reference sequence). Deletions cut 0 bases from V and 10 bases from J, with 9 bases between. CDR3 residues: CASSLGRGRAFF. The DNA of the CDR3 is TGTGCCAGCAGCTTAGGTAGAGGGAGAGCTTTCTTT.

The chain couples TRBV6-5 to TRBJ1-3; 7 nucleotides match TRBD1. The CDR3 is 12 residues long. Germline V gives CDR1 MNHEY, CDR2 SVGAGI. J lost 6 bases, V lost 10 bases, and 6 bases had no gene match. The chain's CDR3 is CATQTGENTIYF. The CDR3 bases are TGTGCCACGCAAACAGGGGAAAACACCATATATTTT.

This sequence joins TRBV11-1 and TRBJ2-1; D not resolved. Germline V gives CDR1 SGHAT, CDR2 FQDESV (reference sequence). The CDR3 length is 13 residues. With 6 bases removed from V and 3 bases from J, the gap between germline ends came to 9 bases. CDR3 amino acids: CASSLTNYNEQFF. The CDR3 region has the DNA TGTGCCAGCAGTTTGACAAACTACAATGAGCAGTTCTTC.

The rearrangement joins TRBV13 to TRBJ1-2, with a weak D call TRBD1 (6 bases). The CDR3 totals 15 residues. Between the trimmed V and J ends, which lost 2 bases and 4 bases, there was a span of 14 bases. Germline CDR1 and CDR2: PRHDT and FYEKMQ (reference sequence). The CDR3 is CASSLTGRDGYGYTF. The CDR3 region has the DNA TGTGCCAGCAGCTTAACAGGGAGGGACGGCTATGGCTACACCTTC. The whole variable domain, filled in from reference TRBV13 and TRBJ1-2, reads AAGVIQSPRHLIKEKRETATLKCYPIPRHDTVYWYQQGPGQDPQFLISFYEKMQSDKGSIPDRFSAQQFSDYHSELNMSSLELGDSALYFCASSLTGRDGYGYTFGSGTRLTVV.

The CDR3 region has the DNA TGTGCCAGCAGTTACTCAGGGGGCACTTACGAGCAGTACTTC. This translates into CASSYSGGTYEQYF. The chain is built from TRBV6-5 and TRBJ2-7; TRBD1 agrees at 7 bases. The CDR3 is 14 residues long. The V gene's germline CDR1 is MNHEY and CDR2 SVGAGI. V was clipped by 0 bases and J by 4 bases; unmatched bases: 3.

CDR3 nucleotide sequence: TGTGCCAGCAGTTTATCCCAGGGGTACTATGGCTACACCTTC. Amino acid sequence: CASSLSQGYYGYTF. The chain employs TRBV27 and TRBJ1-2; D is possibly TRBD1 (6 bases). V gave up 0 bases and J gave up 3 bases, with 8 bases separating them. The CDR3 totals 14 residues. The germline V gene encodes CDR1 MNHEY and CDR2 SMNVEV (reference sequence).